These 23 T cell receptor beta chains originate from one sample sequenced in a study of naive and memory T cell subsets. The library had UMIs added by 3' ligation of an oligonucleotide to TCR cDNA. Amplification of ligated cDNA took four PCR rounds with SP2 and nested alpha and beta constant primers. Via MiXCR, TCRdb re-called the 5' RACE reads, giving one row per CDR3 protein. The sample carries around 56,000 distinct CDR3 sequences, about 7.1% recorded once. The receptors here all came from a female donor in good health.

This chain uses TRBV6-2 or TRBV6-3 with TRBJ1-1; D unresolved. Germline V lookup: CDR1 MNHEY, CDR2 SVGEGT. The V and J ends lost 6 bases and 4 bases respectively, with 9 bases between them. The CDR3 spans 12 residues. The CDR3 protein is CASRDSITEAFF. CDR3 nucleotide sequence: TGTGCCAGCAGGGACTCGATCACTGAAGCTTTCTTT.

A word on this clonotype: A junction end diverges from the germline sequence, so it may reflect a read error. This chain joins TRBV27 and TRBJ2-7; D uncertain. In germline, CDR1 is MNHEY, CDR2 SMNVEV (reference sequence). CDR3 length: 11 residues. The chain's CDR3 is CASLDRFEQNF. The CDR3 nucleotides are TGTGCCAGCCTAGATCGGTTCGAGCAGAACTTC.

V usage is TRBV27 and J usage is TRBJ1-4; D is unresolved. The germline CDR1 and CDR2 sequences are MNHEY and SMNVEV (reference sequence). V lost 3 bases and J 8 bases, leaving 10 bases between the germline ends. The CDR3 is 13 amino acids. The CDR3 region has the DNA TGTGCCAGCAGTTTGCAGGAACTGGAAAAACTGTTTTTT. Residues: CASSLQELEKLFF.

Ten or more counts support this clonotype. The J gene is TRBJ2-3, the V gene TRBV20-1; the D gene could be TRBD1 or TRBD2 (5 bases each). This CDR3 is 12 amino acids long. CDR1 is DFQATT and CDR2 is SNEGSKA in the germline V gene (reference sequence). Trimming removed 2 bases from V and 6 bases from J, with 9 bases in between. This CDR3 is CSARLAGDTQYF. The CDR3 DNA reads TGCAGTGCTAGACTAGCAGGGGATACGCAGTATTTT.

This clonotype was counted only a few times. This chain uses TRBV20-1 with TRBJ2-3, with TRBD2 matching 10 bases. V lost 6 bases and J lost 0; bases outside the gene matches: 18. Germline CDR1 is DFQATT and CDR2 is SNEGSKA (reference sequence). The CDR3 runs 19 residues. Here the CDR3 reads CSAPLNSPLAGVSTDTQYF. The CDR3 coding sequence is TGCAGTGCCCCTCTGAATTCCCCTCTAGCGGGAGTGAGCACAGATACGCAGTATTTT.

This clonotype was observed many times. This chain connects TRBV12-3 or TRBV12-4 to TRBJ2-1; 11 bases line up with TRBD2. V lost 2 bases and J lost 6; bases outside the gene matches: 6. This CDR3 has 16 residues. CDR3 loop: CASSLSLAGGLNEQFF. The CDR3 DNA sequence: TGTGCCAGCAGTTTAAGTCTAGCGGGGGGCCTCAATGAGCAGTTCTTC.

The chain joins TRBV18 to TRBJ2-1; no definite D call. CDR3 length: 12 amino acids. Trimming left V 0 bases short and J 8 bases short, with 5 bases between. Germline V gene lookup returns CDR1 KGHSH and CDR2 LQKENI. The CDR3 protein is CASSPPLDEQFF. The CDR3 coding sequence is TGTGCCAGCTCACCACCTTTGGATGAGCAGTTCTTC.

This clonotype was seen ten or more times. The chain recombines TRBV10-3 with TRBJ1-2; TRBD1 is a possible D gene (6 bases). This CDR3 is built from 18 residues. Trimming took off 1 base at V and 2 bases at J, with 20 bases between the two ends. Germline CDR1 and CDR2: ENHRY and SYGVKD. CDR3 DNA sequence: TGTGCCATCAGTGAGTGGGGGCAAGGCAGGGCAAGAAACTATGGCTACACCTTC. As protein: CAISEWGQGRARNYGYTF.

This clonotype was recorded many times. The chain has TRBV29-1 and TRBJ2-6; D may be TRBD1 (5 bases). Germline V gives CDR1 SQVTM, CDR2 ANQGSEA. Trimming cost V 5 bases and J 0 bases, with 8 bases left between them. This CDR3 has 14 residues. As DNA, the CDR3 is TGCAGCGTTCAGGGTGCCTCTGGGGCCAACGTCCTGACTTTC. Encoded protein: CSVQGASGANVLTF.

This clonotype was seen a handful of times. V gene TRBV2 combines with J gene TRBJ1-5; D is ambiguous. V was clipped by 7 bases and J by 0 bases, with 10 bases between them. The CDR3 is made up of 14 amino acids. Germline V gene data show CDR1 as SNHLY and CDR2 as FYNNEI. The CDR3 bases are TGTGCCAGCAAGTACAGTCATAGCAATCAGCCCCAGCATTTT. Translated, it gives CASKYSHSNQPQHF.

There are many counts of this clonotype. This rearrangement joins TRBV19 to TRBJ1-5, with D tentatively TRBD1 (6 bases). Trimming pared 9 bases from V and 3 bases from J, leaving 18 bases between. This CDR3 is 15 amino acids long. Germline CDR1 and CDR2: LNHDA and SQIVND (reference sequence). The CDR3 is CASTPGAPPNQPQHF. In DNA form, the CDR3 reads TGTGCCAGCACGCCAGGGGCTCCCCCCAATCAGCCCCAGCATTTT.

The chain joins TRBV27 to TRBJ2-2; no clear D gene. The CDR3 length is 13 residues. V lost 7 bases, J lost 5 bases, and 11 bases lay in between. Per the germline V gene, CDR1 is MNHEY and CDR2 is SMNVEV (reference sequence). DNA of the CDR3: TGTGCCAGCAAACAACAGAATACCGGGGAGCTGTTTTTT. Residues: CASKQQNTGELFF.

This clonotype was observed a few times. This chain uses TRBV5-6 with TRBJ2-2; D possibly corresponds to TRBD2 (6 bases). Trimming removed 10 bases at V and 5 bases at J, with 12 bases between. Germline CDR1 SGHDT, CDR2 YYEEEE. The CDR3 runs 12 residues. In DNA form, the CDR3 reads TGTGCCGGAGGGGCAAGGACCGGGGAGCTGTTTTTT. Protein sequence: CAGGARTGELFF.

This clonotype was picked up a small number of times. The CDR3 region is CSARTSGAFHEQFF. Here the CDR3 DNA reads TGCAGTGCTAGAACTAGCGGGGCCTTTCATGAGCAGTTCTTC. This chain links TRBV20-1 with TRBJ2-1; 10 positions agree with TRBD2. The CDR3 is 14 amino acids. V lost 2 bases, J lost 8 bases, and 6 bases stayed unmatched. Germline V gene lookup returns CDR1 DFQATT and CDR2 SNEGSKA (reference sequence).

This clonotype showed up many times. The chain recombines TRBV20-1 with TRBJ2-5, with D possibly being TRBD2 (7 bases). This CDR3 is 15 amino acids long. Trimming cost V 0 bases and J 3 bases, with 14 bases left between them. Germline V gene data show CDR1 as DFQATT and CDR2 as SNEGSKA (reference sequence). Written as DNA, the CDR3 is TGCAGTGCTAGAGATAGGGGGGGCCGGGAAGAGACCCAGTACTTC. Encoded protein: CSARDRGGREETQYF.

The chain couples TRBV5-4 to TRBJ2-2; D is uncertain. The germline V gene has CDR1 SGHNT and CDR2 YYREEE (reference sequence). The CDR3 is 14 residues long. V was pared by 4 bases and J by 4 bases, with 11 bases between. Here the CDR3 reads CASSQLGSTGELFF. In DNA, the CDR3 is TGTGCCAGCAGCCAGCTAGGATCCACCGGGGAGCTGTTTTTT. Filled out from reference TRBV5-4 and TRBJ2-2, the complete variable domain reads ETGVTQSPTHLIKTRGQQVTLRCSSQSGHNTVSWYQQALGQGPQFIFQYYREEENGRGNFPPRFSGLQFPNYSSELNVNALELDDSALYLCASSQLGSTGELFFGEGSRLTVL.

This clonotype was detected only a few times. The gene calls are TRBV4-1 and TRBJ1-2; 8 nucleotides agree with TRBD1. Germline V gene sequence: CDR1 MGHRA, CDR2 YSYEKL. V lost 1 base to trimming and J lost 2 bases; unmatched junction nucleotides: 6. CDR3 length equals 16 residues. CDR3 amino acids: CASSQGGQGSNYGYTF. The DNA for the CDR3 is TGCGCCAGCAGCCAAGGCGGACAGGGTTCAAACTATGGCTACACCTTC.

This clonotype was recorded at least ten times. The chain employs TRBV6-5 and TRBJ1-1; D ambiguous. The V gene's germline CDR1 is MNHEY and CDR2 SVGAGI. CDR3 length: 13 residues. Trimming took 5 bases from V and 1 from J, leaving 8 bases between them. The CDR3 nucleotides are TGTGCCAGCAGTGCGTGGGGGAACACTGAAGCTTTCTTT. Its protein is CASSAWGNTEAFF.

This clonotype has a handful of counts. The rearrangement joins TRBV5-6 to TRBJ2-5, with 12 nucleotides matching TRBD2. The CDR3 has 15 residues. Germline V gene sequence: CDR1 SGHDT, CDR2 YYEEEE. V dropped 4 bases and J dropped 3; count of bases not matched to a gene: 4. The CDR3 DNA is TGTGCCAGCAGCCATAGACTAGCGGGGGAAGAGACCCAGTACTTC. It translates to CASSHRLAGEETQYF.

This clonotype was found many times. The rearrangement links TRBV20-1 to TRBJ2-3, with D possibly called TRBD1 or TRBD2 (5 bases each). The V end lost 3 bases, the J end lost 0 bases, and 16 bases lay between the germline ends. The CDR3 consists of 16 residues. Germline V gene lookup returns CDR1 DFQATT and CDR2 SNEGSKA (reference sequence). The CDR3 region is CSARGPGVSSTDTQYF. The CDR3 DNA sequence: TGCAGTGCTAGGGGACCGGGCGTCTCTAGCACAGATACGCAGTATTTT.

Ten or more counts support this clonotype. The rearrangement joins TRBV29-1 to TRBJ1-1; unclear D gene. From germline, CDR1 is SQVTM and CDR2 ANQGSEA. V was clipped by 4 bases and J by 3 bases, with 6 bases between them. The CDR3 extends over 11 amino acids. CDR3 DNA: TGCAGCGTTGTCCAGGACACTGAAGCTTTCTTT. Translation gives CSVVQDTEAFF. Together with reference TRBV29-1 and TRBJ1-1, the CDR3 gives the full variable domain: SAVISQKPSRDICQRGTSLTIQCQVDSQVTMMFWYRQQPGQSLTLIATANQGSEATYESGFVIDKFPISRPNLTFSTLTVSNMSPEDSSIYLCSVVQDTEAFFGQGTRLTVV.

This clonotype was seen repeatedly, ten times or more. The rearrangement joins TRBV6-6 to TRBJ2-7; the match to TRBD2 covers 10 bases. Germline assignment: CDR1 MNHNY and CDR2 SVGAGI (reference sequence). CDR3 size: 15 residues. Losses at the gene ends were 2 bases for V and 7 bases for J; bases not matched to a gene: 8. The CDR3: CASSYDDLLAGEQYF. The CDR3 coding sequence is TGTGCCAGCAGTTACGACGATTTACTAGCGGGAGAGCAGTACTTC.

At least ten counts were recorded for this clonotype. The rearrangement uses TRBV25-1 and TRBJ2-1; D unresolved. The CDR3 length is 16 residues. V lost 7 bases to trimming and J lost 3 bases, with 19 bases between them. Germline V CDR1 and CDR2: MGHDK, SYGVNS. The DNA of the CDR3 is TGTGCCAGCACCCCCCCGACTGTGGCGAGCTACAATGAGCAGTTCTTC. Translated, it gives CASTPPTVASYNEQFF.